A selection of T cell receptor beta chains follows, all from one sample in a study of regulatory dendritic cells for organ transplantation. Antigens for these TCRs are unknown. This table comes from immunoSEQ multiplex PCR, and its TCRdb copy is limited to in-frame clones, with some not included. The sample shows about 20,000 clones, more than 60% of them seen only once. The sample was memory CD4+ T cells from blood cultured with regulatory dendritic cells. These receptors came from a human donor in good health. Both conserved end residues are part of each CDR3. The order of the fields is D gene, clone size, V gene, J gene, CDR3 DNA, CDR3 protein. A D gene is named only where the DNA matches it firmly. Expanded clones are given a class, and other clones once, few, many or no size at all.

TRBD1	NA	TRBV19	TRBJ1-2	TGTGCCAGTAGTATGGACGGGACAGGGGGCGTTAGAAGCTATGGCTACACCTTC	CASSMDGTGGVRSYGYTF
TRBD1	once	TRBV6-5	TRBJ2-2	TGTGCCAGCAGCAGGGGACAGGACTTAACCGGGGAGCTGTTTTTT	CASSRGQDLTGELFF
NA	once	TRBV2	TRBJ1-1	TGTGCCAGCAGGATACAACTAGGGGTCCGGAACACTGAAGCTTTCTTT	CASRIQLGVRNTEAFF
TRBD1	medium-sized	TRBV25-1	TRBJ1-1	TGTGCCAGCAGTGATCGGACAGGGATCAGCACTGAAGCTTTCTTT	CASSDRTGISTEAFF
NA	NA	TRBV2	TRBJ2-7	TGTGCCAGCAGTCCCGCTAATCAAGGGGAGTACTTC	CASSPANQGEYF
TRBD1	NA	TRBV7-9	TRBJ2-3	TGTGCCAGCAGTCGGACAGGGGGCCGGCCAGATACGCAGTATTTT	CASSRTGGRPDTQYF
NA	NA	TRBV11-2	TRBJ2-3	TGTGCCAGCGGAACTCAAACTAGGGCGGATACGCAGTATTTT	CASGTQTRADTQYF
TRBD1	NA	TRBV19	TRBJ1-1	TGTGCCAGTACCACAACCGGGACAGGTTATAGGGACACTGAAGCTTTCTTT	CASTTTGTGYRDTEAFF
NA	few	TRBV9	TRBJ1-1	TGTGCCAGCAGCGGGGCCACTGAAGCTTTCTTT	CASSGATEAFF
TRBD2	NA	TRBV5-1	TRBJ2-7	TGCGCCAGCAGCTTTAAGACTAGCGGGTTCGAGCAGTACTTC	CASSFKTSGFEQYF
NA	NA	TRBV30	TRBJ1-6	TGTGCCTGGAGTGGGGATGGCGATTCACCCCTCCACTTT	CAWSGDGDSPLHF
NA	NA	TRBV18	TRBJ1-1	TGTGCCAGCTCACCTTTTGGGTTGAACACTGAAGCTTTCTTT	CASSPFGLNTEAFF
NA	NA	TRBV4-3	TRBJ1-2	TGCGCCAGCAGCCAAGAGGTAGCGGGGGGCGGTGGCTACACCTTC	CASSQEVAGGGGYTF
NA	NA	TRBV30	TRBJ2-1	TGTGCCTGGAGTGTAGAGGAGAGTAGGGATGATGAGCAGTTCTTC	CAWSVEESRDDEQFF
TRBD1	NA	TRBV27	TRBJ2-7	TGTGCCAGCAGTTTTAGTCTCGGTATACGGACAGGGGTAGACGAGCAGTACTTC	CASSFSLGIRTGVDEQYF
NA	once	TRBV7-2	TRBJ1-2	TGTGCCAGCAGCTCACACGCCGGACAGCGAAACTATGGCTACACCTTC	CASSSHAGQRNYGYTF
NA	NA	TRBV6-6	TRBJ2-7	TGTGCCAGCAGTGCCCCCCCGATCCCCTACGAGCAGTACTTC	CASSAPPIPYEQYF
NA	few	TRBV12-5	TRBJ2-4	TGTGCTAGTGGTTTGGGCGGAATGACAGGACAAAACATTCAGTACTTC	CASGLGGMTGQNIQYF
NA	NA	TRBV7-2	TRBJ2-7	TGTGCCAGCAGCTTCGTACAGGCCTACGAGCAGTACTTC	CASSFVQAYEQYF
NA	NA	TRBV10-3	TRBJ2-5	TGTGCCATCAGGAGCACGTACCAAGAGACCCAGTACTTC	CAIRSTYQETQYF
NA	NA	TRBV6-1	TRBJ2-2	TGTGCCAGCAGTTCGGGACACTCGAACACCGGGGAGCTGTTTTTT	CASSSGHSNTGELFF
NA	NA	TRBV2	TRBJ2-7	TGTGCCAGCAGTTTCGGGACCCAACCCTACGAGCAGTACTTC	CASSFGTQPYEQYF
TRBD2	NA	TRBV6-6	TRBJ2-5	TGTGCCAGCACCCACGGGGGGGACTATGTTAAGGAGCAGTACTTC	CASTHGGDYVKEQYF
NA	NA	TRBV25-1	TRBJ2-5	TGTGCCAGCAGTGTTTGGGACACCAATAGCGGAGAGACCCAGTACTTC	CASSVWDTNSGETQYF
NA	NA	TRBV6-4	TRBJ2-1	TGTGCCAGCAGCGAACAGGGTTCCTCCTACAATGAGCAGTTCTTC	CASSEQGSSYNEQFF
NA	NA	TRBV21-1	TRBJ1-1	TGTGCCAGCAGCGGTGGTAGCACTGAAGCTTTCTTT	CASSGGSTEAFF
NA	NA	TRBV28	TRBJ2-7	TGTGCCAGCACCTCAGGTACCCGTGAGCAGTACTTC	CASTSGTREQYF
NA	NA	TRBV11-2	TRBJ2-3	TGTGCCACCAGCAGACAGCCCCCTCCGGATACGCAGTATTTT	CATSRQPPPDTQYF
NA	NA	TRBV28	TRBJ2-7	TGTGCCAGCAGTAAGGTGGGGATCCTTTCGTTCTTCGAGCAGTACTTC	CASSKVGILSFFEQYF
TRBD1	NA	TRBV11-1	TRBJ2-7	TGTGCCAGCAGCACCGACAGGGGCCACGAGCAGTACTTC	CASSTDRGHEQYF
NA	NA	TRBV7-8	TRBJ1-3	TGTGCCAGCAGCTTAGTGTTTTCTGCAAACACCATATATTTT	CASSLVFSANTIYF
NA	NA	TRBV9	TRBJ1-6	TGTGCCAGCAGCGTAAGGGGGGATTCACCCCTCCACTTT	CASSVRGDSPLHF
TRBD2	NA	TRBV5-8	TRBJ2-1	TGTGCCAGCAGCTTGTCCGGGACTAGCGGGGGGGCCTACAATGAGCAGTTCTTC	CASSLSGTSGGAYNEQFF
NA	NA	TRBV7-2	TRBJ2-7	TGTGCCAGCAGCTTATATGCAGAGACCTACGAGCAGTACTTC	CASSLYAETYEQYF
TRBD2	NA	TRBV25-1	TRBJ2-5	TGTGCCAGCAGCACGGGCGGGAGGCCCCAGTACTTC	CASSTGGRPQYF
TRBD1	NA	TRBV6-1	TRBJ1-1	TGTGCCAGCAGTGAAGGAGACAGGGCTGAAGCTTTCTTT	CASSEGDRAEAFF
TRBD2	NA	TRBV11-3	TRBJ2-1	TGTGCCAGCAGCTTAGGAGCGGGGCCCAATGAGCAGTTCTTC	CASSLGAGPNEQFF
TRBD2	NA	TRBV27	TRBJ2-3	TGTGCCAGCAGTGCACTAGCGGTCGGCACAGATACGCAGTATTTT	CASSALAVGTDTQYF
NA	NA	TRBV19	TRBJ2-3	TGTGCCAGTAGTTCCCAGCGAAATGGACTCACAGATACGCAGTATTTT	CASSSQRNGLTDTQYF
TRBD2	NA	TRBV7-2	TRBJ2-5	TGTGCCAGCAGCTTGGGGTGGGGCGGGGGCCAAGAGACCCAGTACTTC	CASSLGWGGGQETQYF
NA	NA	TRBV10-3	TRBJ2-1	TGTGCCATCAGCGGAGCCTACAATGAGCAGTTCTTC	CAISGAYNEQFF
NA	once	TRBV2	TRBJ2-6	TGTGCCAGGGGACCGGCCTCTGGGGCCAACGTCCTGACTTTC	CARGPASGANVLTF
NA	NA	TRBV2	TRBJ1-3	TGTGCCAGCAGGGGCCTCGGCACCATATATTTT	CASRGLGTIYF
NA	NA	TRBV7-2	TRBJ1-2	TGTGCCAGCAGCTTACATCTGGGGGCCGGCTATGGCTACACCTTC	CASSLHLGAGYGYTF
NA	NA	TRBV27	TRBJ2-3	TGTGCCACAGGGGCGGGAGTTGCAGATACGCAGTATTTT	CATGAGVADTQYF
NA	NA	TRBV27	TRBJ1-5	TGTGCCAGCAGTTTATATTCGTCGGGGCAGGGCTCCAATCAGCCCCAGCATTTT	CASSLYSSGQGSNQPQHF
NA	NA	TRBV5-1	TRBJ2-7	TGCGCCAGCAGCTGGGACAGTCATTTTAGCGGGTTGTCCTACGAGCAGTACTTC	CASSWDSHFSGLSYEQYF
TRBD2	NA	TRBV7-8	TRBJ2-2	TGTGCCAGCAGCTTATATTCGGGAGGGCCTGTGACCGGGGAGCTGTTTTTT	CASSLYSGGPVTGELFF
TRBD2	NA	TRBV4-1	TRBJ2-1	TGCGCCAGCAGCCAAGCCCCGACTAGCGGGATATTGGATGAGCAGTTCTTC	CASSQAPTSGILDEQFF
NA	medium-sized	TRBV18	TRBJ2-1	TGTGCCAGCTCACCATCCGGCCTAGCGCTTAGCTCCTACAATGAGCAGTTCTTC	CASSPSGLALSSYNEQFF
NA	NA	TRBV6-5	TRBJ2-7	TGTGCCAGCGTAGAGGGGTATGCAGGGTCCAACGAGCAGTACTTC	CASVEGYAGSNEQYF
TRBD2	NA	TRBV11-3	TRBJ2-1	TGTGCCAGCAGCTTAAAGACTAGCGGGGAGGGTTACGGTGAGCAGTTCTTC	CASSLKTSGEGYGEQFF
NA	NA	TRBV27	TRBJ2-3	TGTGCCAGCAATCGCAAAGGCCCGGAGCAGTATTTT	CASNRKGPEQYF
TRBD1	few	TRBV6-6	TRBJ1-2	TGTGCCAGCAGTGCAAGACAGGGGGCGGGTGGCTACACCTTC	CASSARQGAGGYTF
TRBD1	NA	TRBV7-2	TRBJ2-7	TGTGCCAGCAGCTTAGAGTACAGGGGTGAGCAGTACTTC	CASSLEYRGEQYF
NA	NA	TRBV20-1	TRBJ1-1	TGCAGTGCTACTCAAAACACTGAAGCTTTCTTT	CSATQNTEAFF
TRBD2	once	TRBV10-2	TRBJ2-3	TGCGCCAGCACCAGCGGGAGGCAAGCAGATACGCAGTATTTT	CASTSGRQADTQYF
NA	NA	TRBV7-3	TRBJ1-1	TGTGCCAGCAGCTTAGATGGGACACTGAACACTGAAGCTTTCTTT	CASSLDGTLNTEAFF
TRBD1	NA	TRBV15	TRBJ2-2	TGTGCCACCAGCAGACCTTCCCCGGGACAGGAGAACACCGGGGAGCTGTTTTTT	CATSRPSPGQENTGELFF